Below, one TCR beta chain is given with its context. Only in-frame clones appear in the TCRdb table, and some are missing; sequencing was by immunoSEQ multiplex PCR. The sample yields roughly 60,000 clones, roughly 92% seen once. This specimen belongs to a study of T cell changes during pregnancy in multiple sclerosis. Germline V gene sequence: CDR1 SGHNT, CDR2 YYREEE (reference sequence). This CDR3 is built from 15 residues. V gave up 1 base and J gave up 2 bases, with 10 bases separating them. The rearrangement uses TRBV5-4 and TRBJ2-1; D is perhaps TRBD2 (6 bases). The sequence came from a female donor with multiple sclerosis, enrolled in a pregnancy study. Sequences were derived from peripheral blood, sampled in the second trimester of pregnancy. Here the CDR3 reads CASSLTGVPYNEQFF. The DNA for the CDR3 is TGTGCCAGCAGCTTGACGGGGGTTCCCTACAATGAGCAGTTCTTC.